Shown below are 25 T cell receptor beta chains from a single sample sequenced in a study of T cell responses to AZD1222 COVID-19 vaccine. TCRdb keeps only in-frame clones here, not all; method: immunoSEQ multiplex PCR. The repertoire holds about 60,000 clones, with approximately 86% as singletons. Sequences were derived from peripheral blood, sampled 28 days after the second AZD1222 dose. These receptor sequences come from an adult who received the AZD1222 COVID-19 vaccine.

The DNA for the CDR3 is TGTGCCAGCAGTCGGGACAGGAGACCTATCGGAGGCTACACCTTC. Amino acid sequence: CASSRDRRPIGGYTF. The chain employs TRBV6-2 or TRBV6-3 and TRBJ1-2; 8 bases fit TRBD1. V gave up 5 bases and J gave up 8 bases; unmatched junction bases: 13. CDR1 is MNHEY, CDR2 SVGEGT, per germline. This CDR3 comprises 15 residues.

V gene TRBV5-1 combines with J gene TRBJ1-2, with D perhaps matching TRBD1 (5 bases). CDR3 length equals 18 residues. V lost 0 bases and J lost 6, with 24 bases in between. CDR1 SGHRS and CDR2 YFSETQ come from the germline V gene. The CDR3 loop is CASSLASAGTHSRDGYTF. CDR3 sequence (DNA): TGCGCCAGCAGCTTGGCCTCGGCAGGGACCCACTCGAGAGATGGCTACACCTTC.

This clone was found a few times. In nucleotides, the CDR3 is TGTGCCAGCAGCATCCAGCCGGGACAGGGGGCTGTAGAGCAGTACTTC. It translates to CASSIQPGQGAVEQYF. The V and J genes are TRBV7-2 and TRBJ2-7; TRBD1 agrees at 12 bases. CDR3 length equals 16 residues. V shed 5 bases and J 7 bases; nucleotides not matched to a gene: 12. CDR1 is SGHTA and CDR2 is FQGNSA in the germline V gene.

The CDR3 loop is CASSKDRGGKVRTIYNEQFF. The DNA for the CDR3 is TGTGCCAGCAGCAAAGATCGAGGGGGCAAAGTTCGGACAATTTACAATGAGCAGTTCTTC. The chain recombines TRBV21-1 with TRBJ2-1; TRBD1, the table's D call, lacks a check against the DNA. TRBV21-1 constitutes a pseudogene. The CDR3 consists of 20 residues.

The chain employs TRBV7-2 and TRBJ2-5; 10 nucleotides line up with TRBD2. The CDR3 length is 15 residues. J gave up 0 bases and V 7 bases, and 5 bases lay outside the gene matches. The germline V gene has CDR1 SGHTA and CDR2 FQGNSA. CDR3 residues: CASTRTSGNQETQYF. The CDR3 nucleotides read TGTGCCAGCACCCGGACTAGCGGAAACCAAGAGACCCAGTACTTC.

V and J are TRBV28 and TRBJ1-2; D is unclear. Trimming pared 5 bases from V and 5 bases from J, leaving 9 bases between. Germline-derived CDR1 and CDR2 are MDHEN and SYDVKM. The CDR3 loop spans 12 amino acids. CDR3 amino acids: CASSPDPYGYTF. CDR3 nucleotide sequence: TGTGCCAGCAGTCCGGATCCTTATGGCTACACCTTC.

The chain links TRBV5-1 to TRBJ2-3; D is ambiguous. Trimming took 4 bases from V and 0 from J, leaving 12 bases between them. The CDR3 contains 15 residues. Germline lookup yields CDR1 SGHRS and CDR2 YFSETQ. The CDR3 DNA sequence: TGCGCCAGCAGCCAGCCGACGGTGAGCACAGATACGCAGTATTTT. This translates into CASSQPTVSTDTQYF.

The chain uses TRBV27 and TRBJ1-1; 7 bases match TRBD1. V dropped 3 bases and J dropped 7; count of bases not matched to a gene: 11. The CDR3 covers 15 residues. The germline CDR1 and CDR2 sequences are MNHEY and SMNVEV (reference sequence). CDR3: CASSLGSTGFFEAFF. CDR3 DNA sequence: TGTGCCAGCAGTTTGGGATCGACAGGGTTTTTTGAAGCTTTCTTT.

The CDR3: CASSSGTSGGLVEQYF. CDR3 sequence (DNA): TGTGCCAGCAGCTCCGGGACTAGCGGGGGCCTGGTGGAGCAGTACTTC. The chain carries TRBV5-4 and TRBJ2-7, with 14 positions matching TRBD2. Germline V gene lookup returns CDR1 SGHNT and CDR2 YYREEE (reference sequence). The junction had 9 bases not matched to a gene; V was cut back by 3 bases and J by 7 bases. This CDR3 is 16 amino acids long.

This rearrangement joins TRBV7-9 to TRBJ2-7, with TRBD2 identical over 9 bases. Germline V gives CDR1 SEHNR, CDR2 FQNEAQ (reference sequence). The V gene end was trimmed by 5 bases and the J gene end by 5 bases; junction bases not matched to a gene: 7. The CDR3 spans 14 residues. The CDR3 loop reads CASSAGLALDEQYF. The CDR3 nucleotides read TGTGCCAGCAGCGCCGGACTAGCGCTCGACGAGCAGTACTTC.

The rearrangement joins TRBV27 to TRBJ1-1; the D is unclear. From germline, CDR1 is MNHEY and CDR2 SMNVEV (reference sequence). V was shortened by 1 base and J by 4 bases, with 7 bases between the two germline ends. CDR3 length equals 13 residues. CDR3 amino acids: CASSLFGGTEAFF. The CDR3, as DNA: TGTGCCAGCAGTTTATTCGGTGGCACTGAAGCTTTCTTT.

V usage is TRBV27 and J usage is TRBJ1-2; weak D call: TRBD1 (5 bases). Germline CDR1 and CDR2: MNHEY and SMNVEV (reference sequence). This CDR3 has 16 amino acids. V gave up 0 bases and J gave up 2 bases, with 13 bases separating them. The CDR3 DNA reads TGTGCCAGCAGTTTATCGGGCCAGGGAGGGAACTATGGCTACACCTTC. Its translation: CASSLSGQGGNYGYTF.

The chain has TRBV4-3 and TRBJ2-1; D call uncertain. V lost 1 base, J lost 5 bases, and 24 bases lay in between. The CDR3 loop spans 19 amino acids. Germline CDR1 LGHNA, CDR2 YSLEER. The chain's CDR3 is CASSQATSQAPRLDNEQFF. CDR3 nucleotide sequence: TGCGCCAGCAGCCAAGCAACCTCCCAGGCACCCCGTTTAGACAATGAGCAGTTCTTC.

The CDR3 DNA sequence: TGTGCCAGCAGTCCCGGGACAGCTGGAAGCACAGATACGCAGTATTTT. Translating it yields CASSPGTAGSTDTQYF. J is TRBJ2-3 and V is TRBV28, with 7 bases lining up with TRBD1. The junction had 8 bases not matched to a gene; V was cut back by 5 bases and J by 0 bases. The V gene's germline CDR1 is MDHEN and CDR2 SYDVKM. The CDR3 consists of 16 residues.

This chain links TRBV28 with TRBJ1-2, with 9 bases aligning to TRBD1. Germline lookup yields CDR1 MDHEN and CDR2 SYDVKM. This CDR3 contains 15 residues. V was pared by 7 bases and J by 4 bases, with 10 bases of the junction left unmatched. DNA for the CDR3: TGTGCCAGCATAGGGCCTGGACAGGGGAGCTATGGCTACACCTTC. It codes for CASIGPGQGSYGYTF.

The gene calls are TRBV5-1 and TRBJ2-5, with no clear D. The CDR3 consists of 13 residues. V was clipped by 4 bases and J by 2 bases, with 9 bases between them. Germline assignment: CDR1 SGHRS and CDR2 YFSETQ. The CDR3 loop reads CASSPRSQETQYF. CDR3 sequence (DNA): TGCGCCAGCAGCCCCAGAAGTCAAGAGACCCAGTACTTC.

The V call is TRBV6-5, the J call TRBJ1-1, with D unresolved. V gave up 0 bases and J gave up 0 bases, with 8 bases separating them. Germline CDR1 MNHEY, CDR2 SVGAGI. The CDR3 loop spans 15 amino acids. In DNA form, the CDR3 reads TGTGCCAGCAGTTACTCAACAAACTTGAACACTGAAGCTTTCTTT. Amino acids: CASSYSTNLNTEAFF.

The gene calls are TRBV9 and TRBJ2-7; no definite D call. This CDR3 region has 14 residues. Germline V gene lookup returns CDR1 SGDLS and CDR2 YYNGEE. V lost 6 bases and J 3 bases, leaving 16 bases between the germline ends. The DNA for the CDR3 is TGTGCCAGCACGCGAGACACCTGGAGCTACGAGCAGTACTTC. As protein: CASTRDTWSYEQYF.

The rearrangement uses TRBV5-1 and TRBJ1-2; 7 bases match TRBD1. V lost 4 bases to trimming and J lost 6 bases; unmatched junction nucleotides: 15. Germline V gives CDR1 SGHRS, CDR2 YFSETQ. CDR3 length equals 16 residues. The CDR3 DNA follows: TGCGCCAGCAGCCTGGGGACAGCCGGACCGTACGATGGCTACACCTTC. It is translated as CASSLGTAGPYDGYTF.

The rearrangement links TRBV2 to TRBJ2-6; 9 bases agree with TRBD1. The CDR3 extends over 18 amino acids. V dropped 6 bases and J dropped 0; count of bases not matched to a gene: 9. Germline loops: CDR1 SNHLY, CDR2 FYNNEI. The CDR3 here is CASRGGQGQSSGANVLTF. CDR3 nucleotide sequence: TGTGCCAGCAGAGGGGGACAGGGACAGAGCTCTGGGGCCAACGTCCTGACTTTC.

The CDR3 region is CAWSGQGDSPLHF. The DNA of the CDR3 is TGTGCCTGGAGTGGACAGGGCGACTCACCCCTCCACTTT. V is TRBV30 and J is TRBJ1-6; 7 bases line up with TRBD1. In germline, CDR1 is GTSNPN, CDR2 SVGIG (reference sequence). J lost 10 bases, V lost 1 base, and 4 bases had no gene match. This CDR3 region has 13 residues.

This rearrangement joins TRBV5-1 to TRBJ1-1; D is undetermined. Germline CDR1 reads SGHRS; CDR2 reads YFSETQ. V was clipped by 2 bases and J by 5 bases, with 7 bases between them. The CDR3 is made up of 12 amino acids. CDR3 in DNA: TGCGCCAGCAGCTTTGCGGGTACTGAAGCTTTCTTT. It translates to CASSFAGTEAFF.

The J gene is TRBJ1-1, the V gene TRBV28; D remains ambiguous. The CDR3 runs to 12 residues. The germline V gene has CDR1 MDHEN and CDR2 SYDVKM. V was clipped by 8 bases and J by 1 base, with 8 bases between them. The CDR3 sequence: CASSEANTEAFF. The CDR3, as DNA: TGTGCCAGCTCAGAGGCGAACACTGAAGCTTTCTTT.

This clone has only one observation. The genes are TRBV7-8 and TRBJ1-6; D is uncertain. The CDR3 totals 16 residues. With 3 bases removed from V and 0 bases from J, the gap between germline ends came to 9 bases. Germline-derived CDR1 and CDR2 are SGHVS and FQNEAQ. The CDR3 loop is CASSLTQSSYNSPLHF. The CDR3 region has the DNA TGTGCCAGCAGCTTGACCCAAAGCTCCTATAATTCACCCCTCCACTTT.

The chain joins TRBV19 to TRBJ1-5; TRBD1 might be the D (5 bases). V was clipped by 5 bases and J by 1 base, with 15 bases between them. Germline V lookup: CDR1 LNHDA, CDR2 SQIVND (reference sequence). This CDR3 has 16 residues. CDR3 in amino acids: CASSSGGVTSNQPQHF. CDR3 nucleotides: TGTGCCAGTAGTTCTGGGGGTGTTACGAGCAATCAGCCCCAGCATTTT.